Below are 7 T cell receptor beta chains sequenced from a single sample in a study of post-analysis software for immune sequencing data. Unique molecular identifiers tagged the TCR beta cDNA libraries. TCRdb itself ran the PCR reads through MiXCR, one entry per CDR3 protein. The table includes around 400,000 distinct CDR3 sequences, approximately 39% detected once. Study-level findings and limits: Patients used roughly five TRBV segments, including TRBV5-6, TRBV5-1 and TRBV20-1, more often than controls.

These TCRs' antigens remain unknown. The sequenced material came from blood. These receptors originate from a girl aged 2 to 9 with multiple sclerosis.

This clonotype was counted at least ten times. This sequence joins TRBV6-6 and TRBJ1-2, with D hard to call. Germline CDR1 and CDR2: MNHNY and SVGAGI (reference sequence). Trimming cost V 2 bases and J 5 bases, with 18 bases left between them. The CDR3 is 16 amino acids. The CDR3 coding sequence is TGTGCCAGCAGTTACACACAAGGACCGGGATCATATGGCTACACCTTC. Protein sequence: CASSYTQGPGSYGYTF.

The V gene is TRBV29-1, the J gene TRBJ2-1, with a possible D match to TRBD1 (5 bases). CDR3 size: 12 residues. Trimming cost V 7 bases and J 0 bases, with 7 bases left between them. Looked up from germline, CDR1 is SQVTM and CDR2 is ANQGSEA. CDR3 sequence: CSGTNSYNEQFF. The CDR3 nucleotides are TGCAGCGGGACAAACTCCTACAATGAGCAGTTCTTC.

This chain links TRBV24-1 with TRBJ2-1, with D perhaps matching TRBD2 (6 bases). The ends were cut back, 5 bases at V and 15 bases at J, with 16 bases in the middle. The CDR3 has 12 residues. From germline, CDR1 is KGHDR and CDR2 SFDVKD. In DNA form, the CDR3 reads TGTGCCACCAGTGTAAACCGGGGGAGGCGGTTCTTC. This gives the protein CATSVNRGRRFF.

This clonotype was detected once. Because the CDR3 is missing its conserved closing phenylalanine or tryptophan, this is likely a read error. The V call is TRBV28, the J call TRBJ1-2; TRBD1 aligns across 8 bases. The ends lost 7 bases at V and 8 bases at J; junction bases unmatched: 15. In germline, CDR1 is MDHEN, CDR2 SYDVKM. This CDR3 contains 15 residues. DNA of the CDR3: TGTGCCAGCACTCCACGGTGGTCAGGGGGCTACGGCTACACCTGC. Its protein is CASTPRWSGGYGYTC.

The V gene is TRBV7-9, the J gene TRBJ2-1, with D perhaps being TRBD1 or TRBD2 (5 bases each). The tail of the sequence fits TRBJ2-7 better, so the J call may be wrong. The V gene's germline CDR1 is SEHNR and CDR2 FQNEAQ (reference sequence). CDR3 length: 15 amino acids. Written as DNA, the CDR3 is TGTGCCAGCAGCTTAGTCCCCGGGGCCAACTACGAGCAGTACTTC. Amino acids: CASSLVPGANYEQYF.

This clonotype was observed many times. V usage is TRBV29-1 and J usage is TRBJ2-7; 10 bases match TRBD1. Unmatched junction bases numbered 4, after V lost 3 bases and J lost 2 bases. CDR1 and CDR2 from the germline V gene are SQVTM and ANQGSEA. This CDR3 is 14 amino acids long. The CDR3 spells CSVEGTGVTYEQYF. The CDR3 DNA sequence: TGCAGCGTTGAGGGGACAGGGGTCACCTACGAGCAGTACTTC.

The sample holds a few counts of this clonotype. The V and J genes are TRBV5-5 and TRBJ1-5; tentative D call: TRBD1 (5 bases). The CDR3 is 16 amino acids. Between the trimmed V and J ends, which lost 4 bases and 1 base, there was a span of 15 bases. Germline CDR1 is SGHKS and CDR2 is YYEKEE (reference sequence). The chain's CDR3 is CASSPYGGVSNQPQHF. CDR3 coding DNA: TGTGCCAGCAGCCCCTACGGGGGGGTGAGCAATCAGCCCCAGCATTTT.